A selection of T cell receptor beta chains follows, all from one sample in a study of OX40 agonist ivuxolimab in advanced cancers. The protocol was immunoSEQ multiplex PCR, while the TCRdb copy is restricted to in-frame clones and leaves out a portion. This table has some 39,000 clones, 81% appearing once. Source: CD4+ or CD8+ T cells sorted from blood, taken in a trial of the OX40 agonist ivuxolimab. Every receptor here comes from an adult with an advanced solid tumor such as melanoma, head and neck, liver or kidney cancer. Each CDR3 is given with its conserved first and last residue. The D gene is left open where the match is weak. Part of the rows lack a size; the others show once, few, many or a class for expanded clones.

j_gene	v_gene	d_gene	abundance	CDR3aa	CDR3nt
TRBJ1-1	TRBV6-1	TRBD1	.	CASSESRFGTAYTEAFF	TGTGCCAGCAGTGAATCCAGATTCGGGACAGCATACACTGAAGCTTTCTTT
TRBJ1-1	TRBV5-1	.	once	CASSLDTGNTEAFF	TGCGCCAGCAGCTTAGACACCGGGAACACTGAAGCTTTCTTT
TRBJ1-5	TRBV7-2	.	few	CASSLEPNQPQHF	TGTGCCAGCAGCTTAGAGCCGAATCAGCCCCAGCATTTT
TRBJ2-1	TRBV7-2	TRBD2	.	CASSSTPLSSGRTREQFF	TGTGCCAGCAGCTCGACCCCTCTATCTAGCGGGAGGACAAGAGAGCAGTTCTTC
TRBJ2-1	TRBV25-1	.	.	CASIKWPPSYNEQFF	TGTGCCAGCATCAAATGGCCCCCCTCCTACAATGAGCAGTTCTTC
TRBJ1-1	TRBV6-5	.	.	CASSYSSGETEAFF	TGTGCCAGCAGTTACTCATCGGGGGAGACTGAAGCTTTCTTT
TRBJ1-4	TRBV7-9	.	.	CASRAIRATNEKLFF	TGTGCCAGCAGGGCCATTAGGGCAACTAATGAAAAACTGTTTTTT
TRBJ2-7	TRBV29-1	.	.	CSVGSYEQYF	TGCAGCGTGGGTTCCTACGAGCAGTACTTC
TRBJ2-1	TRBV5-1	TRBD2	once	CASSSGTSGINEQFF	TGCGCCAGCAGCTCCGGGACTAGCGGGATTAATGAGCAGTTCTTC
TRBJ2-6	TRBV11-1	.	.	CASSLDSSPFSGANVLTF	TGTGCCAGCAGCTTAGATTCGTCTCCCTTCTCTGGGGCCAACGTCCTGACTTTC
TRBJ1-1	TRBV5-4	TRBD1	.	CASSAPGQIYPFF	TGTGCCAGCAGCGCTCCGGGACAGATCTACCCTTTCTTT
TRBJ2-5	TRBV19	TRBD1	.	CASSMGTGGGETQYF	TGTGCCAGTAGTATGGGGACAGGGGGAGGAGAGACCCAGTACTTC
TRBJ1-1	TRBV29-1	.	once	CSVSGGWAMNTEAFF	TGCAGCGTTAGCGGGGGGTGGGCTATGAACACTGAAGCTTTCTTT
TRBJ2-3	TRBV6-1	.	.	CASSVTDTQYF	TGTGCCAGCAGTGTTACAGATACGCAGTATTTT
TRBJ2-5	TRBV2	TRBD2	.	CASSTSGETQYF	TGTGCCAGCAGTACTAGCGGAGAGACCCAGTACTTC
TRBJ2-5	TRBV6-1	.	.	CASSDGGHQETQYF	TGTGCCAGCAGTGACGGCGGGCACCAAGAGACCCAGTACTTC
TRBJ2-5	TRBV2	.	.	CASSRDLQETQYF	TGTGCCAGCAGTCGGGACTTACAAGAGACCCAGTACTTC
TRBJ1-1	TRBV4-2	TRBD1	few	CASSQPDRGRAEAFF	TGTGCCAGCAGCCAACCAGACAGGGGGAGAGCTGAAGCTTTCTTT
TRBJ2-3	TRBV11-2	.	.	CASSLDLGSHTDTQYF	TGTGCCAGCAGCTTAGATCTAGGCAGCCACACAGATACGCAGTATTTT
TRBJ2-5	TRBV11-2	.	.	CASSPGLPPGTQYF	TGTGCCAGCAGCCCGGGCCTCCCCCCAGGGACCCAGTACTTC
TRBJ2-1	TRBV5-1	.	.	CASSLASSYNEQFF	TGCGCCAGCAGCTTGGCGAGCTCCTACAATGAGCAGTTCTTC
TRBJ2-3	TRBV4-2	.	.	CASSQGTGGGTDTQYF	TGTGCCAGCAGCCAAGGGACGGGAGGGGGCACAGATACGCAATATTTT
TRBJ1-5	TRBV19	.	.	CASSIGGDQPQHF	TGTGCCAGTAGTATAGGGGGGGACCAGCCCCAGCATTTT
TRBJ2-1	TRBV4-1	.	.	CASSPGVLRKMISYNEQFF	TGCGCCAGCAGCCCGGGTGTGTTGCGGAAGATGATCTCCTACAATGAGCAGTTCTTC
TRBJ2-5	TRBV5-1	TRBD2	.	CASSRTSGRGETQYF	TGCGCCAGCAGCAGGACTAGCGGGAGGGGAGAGACCCAGTACTTC
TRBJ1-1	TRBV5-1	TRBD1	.	CASSELQGRVTEAFF	TGCGCCAGCAGCGAATTACAGGGGCGAGTCACTGAAGCTTTCTTT
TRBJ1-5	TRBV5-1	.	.	CASSLIGGADPQHF	TGCGCCAGCAGCTTGATTGGGGGAGCCGATCCCCAGCATTTT
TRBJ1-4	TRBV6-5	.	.	CASSDEGEAEKLFF	TGTGCCAGCAGTGACGAGGGAGAGGCCGAAAAACTGTTTTTT
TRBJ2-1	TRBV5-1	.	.	CASSLDTRDYNEQFF	TGCGCCAGCAGCCTTGACACTAGGGATTACAATGAGCAGTTCTTC
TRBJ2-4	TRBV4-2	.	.	CASSQDRAGNIQYF	TGTGCCAGCAGCCAAGATCGGGCGGGAAACATTCAGTACTTC
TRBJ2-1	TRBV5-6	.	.	CASSLARQRQFF	TGTGCCAGCAGCTTGGCCCGGCAACGGCAGTTCTTC
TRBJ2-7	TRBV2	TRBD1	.	CAISRDRGHEQYF	TGTGCCATCTCCCGGGACAGGGGTCATGAGCAGTACTTC
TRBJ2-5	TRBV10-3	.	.	CATGQQETQYF	TGTGCCACCGGACAGCAAGAGACCCAGTACTTC
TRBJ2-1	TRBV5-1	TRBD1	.	CASSHRRDRGLNEQFF	TGCGCCAGCAGCCACCGAAGGGACAGGGGGCTAAATGAGCAGTTCTTC
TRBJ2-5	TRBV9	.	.	CASSTGGETQYF	TGTGCCAGCAGCACAGGAGGGGAGACCCAGTACTTC
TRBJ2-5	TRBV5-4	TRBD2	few	CASGTGTSGSWSETQYF	TGTGCCAGCGGAACCGGGACTAGCGGGAGTTGGTCGGAGACCCAGTACTTC